This entry describes one T cell receptor (beta chain). Its antigen is not yet known. There are no base qualities to consult, and no much larger clone falls within one base. The source of the sample is a study of blood T cell repertoires in COVID-19 (TCRdb year 2020). Study-level background: Collaborator samples came from the United States, Italy and Spain and covered acute and convalescent phases of COVID-19. The material from the prospective study consisted of cDNA or gDNA derived from T cells, B-cell-depleted T cells, or PBMCs. The dataset comprised deeply sampled blood TCRbeta repertoires from subjects exposed to, actively infected with, or recovered from COVID-19. A freely available public database, intended as a resource for researchers studying the immune response to SARS-CoV-2, is where the repertoires were released. Samples came from the ongoing ImmuneRACE study (first 160 participants) plus 1,254 subjects from 6 global collaborators. A de-identified subject ID, COVID-19 status, age in years and sex were almost always included in the sample metadata. Where available, HLA class I and class II types were taken from metadata supplied by the sample provider and were not determined by assay-based typing.

Study-wide findings and limitations: The quantity of clinical and demographic metadata differed by source and by participant and was supplied without curation.

The collaborating institutions used their own protocols to collect whole blood in K2EDTA tubes. Collaborator samples were shipped for TCRbeta analysis as frozen whole blood, isolated PBMCs, or DNA extracted from either sample type. The immunoSEQ Assay, a bias-controlled multiplex PCR, was used to amplify TCRbeta CDR3 regions from genomic DNA. The paper's processing steps were these. Within the assay, amplification of reference gene primers was used to estimate how many nucleated cells each sample contained. To quantify the absolute abundance of each unique TCRbeta CDR3 rearrangement, sequence reads were collapsed and filtered. For each sample, productive Simpson clonality was calculated by taking the square root of Simpson's diversity index across productive rearrangements. TCRdb carries this immuneACCESS record with in-frame sequences only. Its versions omit some clonotypes, under half of them owing to an unresolved V gene in the studies checked, with the rest unexplained. From that table come the V and J calls and clone size; the DNA was used to work out D and trimming. The sample contains approximately 150,000 clones, roughly 82% of them found a single time. The ten largest clones represent about 8% of the sample.

This TCR was recovered from a woman in her 70s with acute or convalescent COVID-19. Specimen: peripheral blood.

The nucleotide sequence reads as follows: TGTGCCAGCAGTCCCCTCCGGGTTTCGAACACTGAAGCTTTCTTT. This is translated as CASSPLRVSNTEAFF. The receptor chain draws on TRBV6-5 and TRBJ1-1; a confident D gene designation cannot be given. A distance of 14 bases separates the germline ends of V and J, which lose 5 bases and 1 base respectively. The CDR3 measures 15 amino acids from cysteine to phenylalanine. The DNA shown is the 45-base CDR3, in frame from base 1. The germline V gene specifies MNHEY as CDR1 and SVGAGI as CDR2.